The following is a TCR beta chain sequence with its context. From the PCR reads, TCRdb called clonotypes with MiXCR, one entry per CDR3 protein. The repertoire holds about 20,000 distinct CDR3 sequences, with under 45% as singletons. Trimming took 2 bases from V and 4 from J, leaving 8 bases between them. The CDR3 is 14 amino acids. CDR1 and CDR2 (germline): SEHNR, FQNEAQ (reference sequence). The record originates from a study of tumor-infiltrating lymphocytes in oesophageal squamous cell carcinoma. This TCR was recovered from a male donor with esophageal squamous cell carcinoma. The chain recombines TRBV7-9 with TRBJ2-2; D is unresolved. The sequenced material came from esophageal tumor tissue. The CDR3 bases are TGTGCCAGCAGCTTACACCTGGCCACCGGGGAGCTGTTTTTT. Amino acids: CASSLHLATGELFF.